The T cell receptor beta chain described here comes from a study of regulatory T cells in long-lasting Graves disease. The CDR3 totals 15 residues. Per germline, CDR1 SGHTA and CDR2 FQGNSA. V dropped 2 bases and J dropped 5; count of bases not matched to a gene: 6. This clonotype was detected ten times or more. Its antigen remains unidentified. Time point: newly diagnosed GD, antithyroid drugs for less than 3 months. PBMC RNA served as the TCR library source. Staff drew approximately 10 milliliters of peripheral blood into EDTA tubes. Researchers made TCR beta libraries by using iRepertoire HTBI primers and running Arm-PCR on CDR3 regions. TCRdb fed the multiplex PCR reads into MiXCR, producing one record per CDR3 protein. There are around 450,000 distinct CDR3 sequences in the sample; roughly 15% occur only once, and around 7.6% lies in the top ten. Whole-study findings and limits: Persistent Graves' patients showed reduced TCR diversity versus newly diagnosed patients.

These data also featured in a second study, about T cells in Graves' hyperthyroidism and ophthalmopathy. In that study: Primed by the HTBI set, a first-round RT-PCR was run on the TCR CDR3.

The sequence came from a woman between 40 and 50 years old with Graves disease. The sequencing here drew on peripheral blood mononuclear cells (PBMCs), taken at new diagnosis, from a patient treated with antithyroid drugs. This chain links TRBV7-2 with TRBJ1-5; 7 nucleotides agree with TRBD1. The CDR3 here is CASSLWGTEDQPQHF. The CDR3 nucleotides read TGTGCCAGCAGCTTATGGGGGACAGAGGATCAGCCCCAGCATTTT. Full variable domain (remainder filled in from reference TRBV7-2 and TRBJ1-5): GAGVSQSPSNKVTEKGKDVELRCDPISGHTALYWYRQSLGQGLEFLIYFQGNSAPDKSGLPSDRFSAERTGGSVSTLTIQRTQQEDSAVYLCASSLWGTEDQPQHFGDGTRLSIL.